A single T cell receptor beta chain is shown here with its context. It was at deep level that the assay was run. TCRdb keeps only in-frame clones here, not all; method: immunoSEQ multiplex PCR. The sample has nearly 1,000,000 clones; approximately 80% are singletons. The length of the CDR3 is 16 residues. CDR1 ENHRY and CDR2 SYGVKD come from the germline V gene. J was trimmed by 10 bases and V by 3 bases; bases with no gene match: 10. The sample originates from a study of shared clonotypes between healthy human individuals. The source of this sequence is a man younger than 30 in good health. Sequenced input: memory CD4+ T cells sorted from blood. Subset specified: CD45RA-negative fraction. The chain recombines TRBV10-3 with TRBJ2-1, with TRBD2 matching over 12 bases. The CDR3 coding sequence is TGTGCCATCAGTGAACTAGGGCTAGCGGGAGGGTGGGAGCAGTTCTTC. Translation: CAISELGLAGGWEQFF.